The 11 T cell receptor beta chains reported below all come from one sample, sequenced in a study of shared clonotypes between healthy human individuals. Libraries were prepared by immunoSEQ multiplex PCR; TCRdb keeps only in-frame clonotypes and omits some of them. The sample yields around 2,000,000 clones, 90% to 95% seen once. Sequencing used naive CD4+ T cells sorted from blood. The subset: CD45RA+ positively selected. Receptors were obtained from a man aged 18 to 29 in good health.

This clone was counted a few times. Other DNA variants within this sample encode the same CDR3. The chain links TRBV5-1 to TRBJ2-3; TRBD2 matches 13 bases. The CDR3 loop spans 15 amino acids. The trim removed 4 bases at V and 3 bases at J, leaving 2 bases unmatched. Germline CDR1 SGHRS, CDR2 YFSETQ. Here the CDR3 reads CASSPGLAGTDTQYF. In DNA, the CDR3 is TGCGCCAGCAGCCCGGGACTAGCGGGGACAGATACGCAGTATTTT.

A word on this clone: Other DNA sequences of this sample code for an identical CDR3. J is TRBJ1-3 and V is TRBV5-4; D is undetermined. The CDR3 is made up of 13 amino acids. V was trimmed by 2 bases and J by 4 bases, leaving 7 bases between them. Per the germline V gene, CDR1 is SGHNT and CDR2 is YYREEE (reference sequence). CDR3 loop: CASSLVGGNTIYF. The CDR3 DNA is TGTGCCAGCAGCTTAGTGGGGGGAAACACCATATATTTT.

This rearrangement joins TRBV5-1 to TRBJ2-5; D is ambiguous. Germline CDR1 reads SGHRS; CDR2 reads YFSETQ. V shed 0 bases and J shed 9 bases, with 12 bases lying between them. This CDR3 is built from 13 residues. CDR3 in amino acids: CASSLEVGKAQYF. CDR3 DNA sequence: TGCGCCAGCAGCTTGGAGGTGGGGAAGGCCCAGTACTTC.

The chain joins TRBV7-6 to TRBJ1-3, with D hard to call. V lost 2 bases to trimming and J lost 0 bases, with 5 bases between them. The CDR3 is made up of 14 amino acids. Germline assignment: CDR1 SGHVS and CDR2 FNYEAQ. The CDR3: CASSLYSSGNTIYF. CDR3 in DNA: TGTGCCAGCAGCTTATATAGCTCTGGAAACACCATATATTTT.

V gene TRBV19 combines with J gene TRBJ1-6; no definite D call. The CDR3 consists of 13 residues. V dropped 7 bases and J dropped 6 bases, with 10 bases sitting between them. Germline CDR1 is LNHDA and CDR2 is SQIVND (reference sequence). CDR3 nucleotide sequence: TGTGCCAGTATTGGCCGCGGTAATTCACCCCTCCACTTT. This codes for CASIGRGNSPLHF.

The chain joins TRBV6-5 to TRBJ1-5; a possible D gene is TRBD1 (6 bases). CDR1 is MNHEY and CDR2 is SVGAGI in the germline V gene. Trimming removed 5 bases at V and 4 bases at J, with 15 bases between. CDR3 length: 15 residues. This CDR3 is CASSPEKTGNQPQHF. For the CDR3, the DNA is TGTGCCAGCAGTCCGGAAAAAACAGGGAATCAGCCCCAGCATTTT.

V usage is TRBV2 and J usage is TRBJ2-5; TRBD1 is a possible D gene (6 bases). CDR3 length: 13 amino acids. V was clipped by 8 bases and J by 0 bases, with 10 bases between them. The germline CDR1 and CDR2 sequences are SNHLY and FYNNEI. CDR3 residues: CASCGQNQETQYF. The CDR3, as DNA: TGTGCCAGCTGTGGACAGAACCAAGAGACCCAGTACTTC.

This rearrangement joins TRBV19 to TRBJ1-5, with D possibly being TRBD1 (5 bases). Trimming stripped 3 bases from V and 5 bases from J, with 8 bases between. This CDR3 region has 13 residues. In germline, CDR1 is LNHDA, CDR2 SQIVND (reference sequence). CDR3 nucleotides: TGTGCCAGTAGTATCGGGACGCATCAGCCCCAGCATTTT. It codes for CASSIGTHQPQHF.

The chain has TRBV4-1 and TRBJ2-1; D not resolved. V lost 1 base and J lost 10, with 14 bases in between. CDR3 size: 14 residues. CDR1 MGHRA and CDR2 YSYEKL come from the germline V gene. The CDR3 DNA reads as TGCGCCAGCAGCCAAGTTCAAAGGGATCCCGAGCAGTTCTTC. This translates into CASSQVQRDPEQFF.

This chain links TRBV5-1 with TRBJ2-7, with 11 bases aligning to TRBD1. With V trimmed by 4 bases and J by 7 bases, 7 bases remained unmatched. The CDR3 loop spans 14 amino acids. Germline V gene sequence: CDR1 SGHRS, CDR2 YFSETQ. CDR3 protein: CASSQGQGAGEQYF. CDR3 bases: TGCGCCAGCAGCCAAGGACAGGGGGCGGGTGAGCAGTACTTC.

The chain combines TRBV30 with TRBJ2-1, with TRBD1 matching over 9 bases. The CDR3 covers 17 residues. J lost 0 bases, V lost 2 bases, and 8 bases had no gene match. The germline V gene has CDR1 GTSNPN and CDR2 SVGIG (reference sequence). CDR3 sequence (DNA): TGTGCCTGGAGTCTCTCACAGGGGGCGAGCTCCTACAATGAGCAGTTCTTC. Protein product: CAWSLSQGASSYNEQFF.